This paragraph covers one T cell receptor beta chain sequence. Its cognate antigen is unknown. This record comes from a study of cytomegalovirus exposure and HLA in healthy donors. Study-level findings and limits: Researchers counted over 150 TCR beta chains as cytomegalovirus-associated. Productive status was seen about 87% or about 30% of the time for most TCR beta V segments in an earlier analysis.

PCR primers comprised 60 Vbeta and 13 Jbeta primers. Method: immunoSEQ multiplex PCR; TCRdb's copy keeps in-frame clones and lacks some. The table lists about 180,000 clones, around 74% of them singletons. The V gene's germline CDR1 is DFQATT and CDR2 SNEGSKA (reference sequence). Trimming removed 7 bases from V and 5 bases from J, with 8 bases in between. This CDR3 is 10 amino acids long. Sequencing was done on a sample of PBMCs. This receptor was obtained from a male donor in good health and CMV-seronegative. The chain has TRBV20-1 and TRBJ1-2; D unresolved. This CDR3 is CSGPGYGYTF. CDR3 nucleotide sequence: TGCAGTGGTCCAGGATATGGCTACACCTTC.